This entry features one T cell receptor beta chain sequence. What it binds is not known. Assay: immunoSEQ multiplex PCR; the TCRdb copy retains only in-frame clones and omits some. The sample consists of 12,000 or so clones, around 65% of them appearing once. These data are taken from a study of regulatory dendritic cells for organ transplantation. Study-level findings and limits: Regulatory dendritic cells appeared to expand memory CD8+ clones less than mature ones. Among resting subsets, memory CD8+ cells contained the most alloreactive clonotypes.

CD4+ or CD8+ T cells were sorted as naive CD45RA+ or memory CD45RO+. This CDR3 has 17 residues. Per the germline V gene, CDR1 is LGHNA and CDR2 is YSLEER. V lost 0 bases and J lost 5, with 16 bases in between. V usage is TRBV4-3 and J usage is TRBJ1-4; D ambiguous. The source of this sequence is a human donor in good health. Input material: memory CD8+ T cells from blood. The sample's subset: CD45RO+ memory T cells. The CDR3 bases are TGCGCCAGCAGCCAAGACGATTGGAGGGAGGTCAATGAAAAACTGTTTTTT. This codes for CASSQDDWREVNEKLFF.